Shown below are 29 T cell receptor beta chains from a single sample sequenced in a study of shared clonotypes between healthy human individuals. Terminally differentiated effector memory CD45RA+ cells were excluded by CCR7 positive selection of CD45RO-negative cells. TCRdb's table, derived via immunoSEQ multiplex PCR, lists solely in-frame clones and lacks some. The profile shows around 2.1 million clones, about 93% of them singletons. The sequenced material came from naive CD8+ T cells from PBMCs. Receptors were obtained from a man in his late teens or twenties in good health. Some clones in this sample may be carry-over from other donors' samples.

This chain uses TRBV6-1 with TRBJ1-4, with D unclear. Trimming took 6 bases from V and 0 from J, leaving 11 bases between them. Germline V lookup: CDR1 MNHNS, CDR2 SASEGT. The CDR3 has 15 residues. CDR3 protein: CASRLYQATNEKLFF. CDR3 coding DNA: TGTGCCAGCAGACTATACCAAGCAACTAATGAAAAACTGTTTTTT.

The gene calls are TRBV7-2 and TRBJ2-2; unclear D gene. Germline V gene data show CDR1 as SGHTA and CDR2 as FQGNSA. The CDR3 is 16 amino acids. V lost 2 bases and J 9 bases, leaving 19 bases between the germline ends. In DNA form, the CDR3 reads TGTGCCAGCAGCTTATCAAAGGGCCTCCTTGAGAGGGAGCTGTTTTTT. Translation: CASSLSKGLLERELFF.

The CDR3 sequence: CASSPISASSYEQYF. The CDR3 coding sequence is TGTGCCAGCAGTCCAATATCTGCCAGCTCCTACGAGCAGTACTTC. V is TRBV27 and J is TRBJ2-7; unclear D gene. V was cut by 5 bases and J by 0 bases, with 14 bases left in between. This CDR3 has 15 residues. In germline, CDR1 is MNHEY, CDR2 SMNVEV (reference sequence).

The J gene is TRBJ2-7, the V gene TRBV7-9; either TRBD1 or TRBD2 may supply D (5 bases each). Germline values: CDR1 SEHNR, CDR2 FQNEAQ (reference sequence). V gave up 5 bases and J gave up 3 bases, with 14 bases separating them. This CDR3 spans 14 amino acids. For the CDR3, the DNA is TGTGCCAGCAGCCATCCATTGGGGGTCTACGAGCAGTACTTC. Its protein product is CASSHPLGVYEQYF. Filled out from reference TRBV7-9 and TRBJ2-7, the complete variable domain reads DTGVSQNPRHKITKRGQNVTFRCDPISEHNRLYWYRQTLGQGPEFLTYFQNEAQLEKSRLLSDRFSAERPKGSFSTLEIQRTEQGDSAMYLCASSHPLGVYEQYFGPGTRLTVT.

V is TRBV29-1 and J is TRBJ2-7; 11 positions match TRBD2. The V and J ends lost 7 bases and 7 bases, in that order; junction bases with no gene match: 12. CDR3 length: 14 residues. Germline CDR1 reads SQVTM; CDR2 reads ANQGSEA. CDR3 coding DNA: TGCAGCGCCAGGGGGACTAGCGGCCGAGGGGAGCAGTACTTC. It is translated as CSARGTSGRGEQYF.

V and J are TRBV11-2 and TRBJ1-4, with D tentatively TRBD1 (5 bases). Germline lookup yields CDR1 SGHAT and CDR2 FQNNGV. This CDR3 comprises 15 residues. Trimming removed 0 bases at V and 8 bases at J, with 13 bases between. The CDR3 bases are TGTGCCAGCAGCTTAGATTACGATCGGGGGGAAAAACTGTTTTTT. The encoded protein is CASSLDYDRGEKLFF. The full variable domain, with the rest looked up from reference TRBV11-2 and TRBJ1-4, is EAGVAQSPRYKIIEKRQSVAFWCNPISGHATLYWYQQILGQGPKLLIQFQNNGVVDDSQLPKDRFSAERLKGVDSTLKIQPAKLEDSAVYLCASSLDYDRGEKLFFGSGTQLSVL.

This chain connects TRBV4-3 to TRBJ2-1, with TRBD2 matching over 10 bases. This CDR3 has 17 amino acids. With V trimmed by 0 bases and J by 6 bases, 8 bases remained unmatched. Germline CDR1 and CDR2: LGHNA and YSLEER. Here the CDR3 DNA reads TGCGCCAGCAGCCAAGAGTTTCTAGCGGGAGTCCGCAATGAGCAGTTCTTC. Its protein product is CASSQEFLAGVRNEQFF.

The chain uses TRBV2 and TRBJ2-2; TRBD1 aligns across 10 bases. CDR3 size: 14 residues. Germline trimming cut 10 bases from V and 4 bases from J; bases unmatched to any gene: 6. Germline CDR1 and CDR2: SNHLY and FYNNEI. The CDR3 DNA is TGTGCCATTCCGGGACAGGGGATCACCGGGGAGCTGTTTTTT. This translates into CAIPGQGITGELFF. Together with reference TRBV2 and TRBJ2-2, the CDR3 gives the full variable domain: EPEVTQTPSHQVTQMGQEVILRCVPISNHLYFYWYRQILGQKVEFLVSFYNNEISEKSEIFDDQFSVERPDGSNFTLKIRSTKLEDSAMYFCAIPGQGITGELFFGEGSRLTVL.

This chain connects TRBV5-1 to TRBJ2-1, with 7 bases fitting TRBD2. Germline CDR1 SGHRS, CDR2 YFSETQ. V dropped 0 bases and J dropped 3; count of bases not matched to a gene: 6. This CDR3 spans 16 amino acids. The CDR3 region is CASSLEAPSGYNEQFF. In DNA form, the CDR3 reads TGCGCCAGCAGCTTGGAGGCTCCTAGCGGCTACAATGAGCAGTTCTTC.

The chain links TRBV2 to TRBJ2-1; 10 bases match TRBD1. Per germline, CDR1 SNHLY and CDR2 FYNNEI. The CDR3 extends over 16 amino acids. V shed 5 bases and J 3 bases; nucleotides not matched to a gene: 7. The CDR3 protein is CASSRDGTGVYNEQFF. The CDR3 coding sequence is TGTGCCAGCAGTCGAGATGGGACAGGGGTCTACAATGAGCAGTTCTTC.

To note about this clone: At the DNA level, this CDR3 is encoded by other sequences in the same sample as well. V is TRBV19 and J is TRBJ1-2; D uncertain. This CDR3 region has 11 residues. Trimming cost V 6 bases and J 4 bases, with 6 bases left between them. In germline, CDR1 is LNHDA, CDR2 SQIVND (reference sequence). The CDR3 spells CASSLSYGYTF. CDR3 in DNA: TGTGCCAGTAGCCTTTCCTATGGCTACACCTTC.

This rearrangement joins TRBV2 to TRBJ2-3; tentatively, D is TRBD2 (5 bases). The V end lost 8 bases, the J end lost 5 bases, and 17 bases lay between the germline ends. Germline CDR1 and CDR2: SNHLY and FYNNEI. The CDR3 consists of 14 residues. In nucleotides, the CDR3 is TGTGCCAGCTTAGGTGGGCGGGCGGGAGATACGCAGTATTTT. Translating it yields CASLGGRAGDTQYF.

The J gene is TRBJ1-1, the V gene TRBV4-3; 8 bases are a match to TRBD1. From germline, CDR1 is LGHNA and CDR2 YSLEER. V was pared by 4 bases and J by 3 bases, with 4 bases of the junction left unmatched. The CDR3 sequence is 14 residues long. CDR3 protein: CASSPDRAYTEAFF. CDR3 sequence (DNA): TGCGCCAGCAGCCCGGACAGGGCGTACACTGAAGCTTTCTTT.

J is TRBJ2-7 and V is TRBV11-1; 8 nucleotides line up with TRBD2. Per germline, CDR1 SGHAT and CDR2 FQDESV (reference sequence). This CDR3 spans 15 amino acids. V shed 1 base and J 1 base; nucleotides not matched to a gene: 3. CDR3 coding DNA: TGTGCCAGCAGCTTAGAACTAGCGGCATCCTACGAGCAGTACTTC. Translated: CASSLELAASYEQYF.

The gene calls are TRBV28 and TRBJ2-7; 7 nucleotides align to TRBD1. Germline CDR1 MDHEN, CDR2 SYDVKM. The CDR3 consists of 14 residues. With 8 bases clipped from V and 5 bases from J, the junction kept 12 bases outside the gene matches. The CDR3 reads CASCLRDSEDEQYF. For the CDR3, the DNA is TGTGCCAGCTGCTTAAGGGACAGCGAGGACGAGCAGTACTTC. Combining the CDR3 with reference TRBV28 and TRBJ2-7 gives the whole variable domain DVKVTQSSRYLVKRTGEKVFLECVQDMDHENMFWYRQDPGLGLRLIYFSYDVKMKEKGDIPEGYSVSREKKERFSLILESASTNQTSMYLCASCLRDSEDEQYFGPGTRLTVT.

This CDR3 reads CASSPSLNSPLHF. Here the CDR3 DNA reads TGTGCCAGCAGTCCTTCTTTAAATTCACCCCTCCACTTT. The rearrangement uses TRBV27 and TRBJ1-6; D uncertain. The V gene's germline CDR1 is MNHEY and CDR2 SMNVEV (reference sequence). Trimming took 5 bases from V and 7 from J, leaving 9 bases between them. The CDR3 totals 13 residues.

V and J are TRBV18 and TRBJ2-3, with D possibly being TRBD1 (6 bases). The CDR3 has 19 amino acids. Germline loops: CDR1 KGHSH, CDR2 LQKENI. V lost 2 bases and J lost 2, with 23 bases in between. CDR3 amino acids: CASSPRRQVGFRATDTQYF. The CDR3 region has the DNA TGTGCCAGCTCACCAAGGAGACAGGTTGGATTCCGGGCCACAGATACGCAGTATTTT.

V gene TRBV9 combines with J gene TRBJ2-5; TRBD1 matches at 8 bases. Trimming cost V 3 bases and J 1 base; bases outside gene matches: 2. Germline loops: CDR1 SGDLS, CDR2 YYNGEE. The CDR3 covers 14 residues. In nucleotides, the CDR3 is TGTGCCAGCAGCGGGGACAGGTCCCAAGAGACCCAGTACTTC. Protein product: CASSGDRSQETQYF.

The chain couples TRBV27 to TRBJ2-1, with D perhaps matching TRBD1 or TRBD2 (5 bases each). Germline CDR1 is MNHEY and CDR2 is SMNVEV (reference sequence). V lost 5 bases, J lost 16 bases, and 15 bases lay in between. This CDR3 has 11 residues. The CDR3 region is CASSAGAMLFF. For the CDR3, the DNA is TGTGCCAGCAGTGCCGGGGCAATGCTTTTCTTC.

The chain has TRBV25-1 and TRBJ2-1, with TRBD2 matching over 8 bases. Germline values: CDR1 MGHDK, CDR2 SYGVNS. The CDR3 is 15 residues long. V was pared by 4 bases and J by 0 bases, with 2 bases of the junction left unmatched. In DNA, the CDR3 is TGTGCCAGCAGTGCCGGACTAGCCTCCTACAATGAGCAGTTCTTC. It yields the protein CASSAGLASYNEQFF.

The chain employs TRBV5-4 and TRBJ2-5, with unresolved D. The V gene's germline CDR1 is SGHNT and CDR2 YYREEE (reference sequence). The V gene lost 0 bases and the J gene lost 7 bases, with 13 bases spanning the gap. The CDR3 is 14 amino acids. This CDR3 is CASSLADLLGTQYF. The CDR3 bases are TGTGCCAGCAGCTTGGCGGACCTGCTGGGGACCCAGTACTTC.

The chain has TRBV7-3 and TRBJ2-5, with 7 bases matching TRBD2. Germline V gene sequence: CDR1 SGHTA, CDR2 FQGTGA. J was trimmed by 4 bases and V by 2 bases; bases with no gene match: 13. The CDR3 is 17 amino acids. CDR3 nucleotide sequence: TGTGCCAGCAGCTTAGTCGGGGCTAGCGGTCTTGGAGAGACCCAGTACTTC. It translates to CASSLVGASGLGETQYF.

The chain couples TRBV7-9 to TRBJ1-2; D unclear. Trimming removed 3 bases at V and 6 bases at J, with 11 bases between. CDR1 is SEHNR and CDR2 is FQNEAQ in the germline V gene (reference sequence). The length of the CDR3 is 13 residues. CDR3 nucleotides: TGTGCCAGCAGCTTGGCTCTCCCAGATGGCTACACCTTC. Translating it yields CASSLALPDGYTF.

The genes are TRBV4-2 and TRBJ2-2, with TRBD2 identical over 10 bases. This CDR3 region has 16 residues. From germline, CDR1 is LGHNA and CDR2 YNFKEQ. J gave up 4 bases and V 4 bases, and 6 bases lay outside the gene matches. CDR3 sequence reads: CASSPTTSGTTGELFF. CDR3 coding DNA: TGTGCCAGCAGCCCCACAACTAGCGGGACCACCGGGGAGCTGTTTTTT.

This chain uses TRBV19 with TRBJ2-7; tentatively, D is TRBD2 (5 bases). The CDR3 is 13 amino acids. Per the germline V gene, CDR1 is LNHDA and CDR2 is SQIVND (reference sequence). V lost 5 bases, J lost 2 bases, and 10 bases lay in between. The CDR3, as DNA: TGTGCCAGTAGTTATCGGGGAGCCTACGAGCAGTACTTC. This codes for CASSYRGAYEQYF.

The chain carries TRBV6-4 and TRBJ2-1; 10 positions agree with TRBD2. In germline, CDR1 is MRHNA, CDR2 SNTAGT. V was clipped by 4 bases and J by 0 bases; unmatched bases: 9. The CDR3 covers 18 residues. CDR3 amino acids: CASSASGLAVSSYNEQFF. The CDR3, as DNA: TGTGCCAGCAGTGCCTCCGGACTAGCGGTAAGCTCCTACAATGAGCAGTTCTTC.

This clone was seen only once. CDR3 protein: CASSVARLGGELFF. The CDR3 region has the DNA TGTGCCAGCAGCGTAGCTCGCCTAGGCGGGGAGCTGTTTTTT. The chain employs TRBV9 and TRBJ2-2; D call uncertain. V gave up 0 bases and J gave up 7 bases, with 10 bases separating them. This CDR3 region has 14 residues. Germline CDR1 is SGDLS and CDR2 is YYNGEE.

The gene calls are TRBV4-1 and TRBJ2-3; D gene ambiguous. This CDR3 comprises 16 residues. Trimming took 4 bases from V and 3 from J, leaving 17 bases between them. CDR1 is MGHRA, CDR2 YSYEKL, per germline. CDR3 sequence reads: CASSLLLAGQTDTQYF. Here the CDR3 DNA reads TGCGCCAGCAGCCTCCTGTTGGCCGGGCAAACAGATACGCAGTATTTT.

The V call is TRBV30, the J call TRBJ1-2; the match to TRBD1 covers 7 bases. CDR3 length: 13 residues. In germline, CDR1 is GTSNPN, CDR2 SVGIG (reference sequence). After removal of 6 bases from V and 4 bases from J, the junction contained 8 bases not matched to a gene. CDR3 nucleotides: TGTGCCTGCGACAGGGTTGAGGGCTATGGCTACACCTTC. Its translation is CACDRVEGYGYTF.